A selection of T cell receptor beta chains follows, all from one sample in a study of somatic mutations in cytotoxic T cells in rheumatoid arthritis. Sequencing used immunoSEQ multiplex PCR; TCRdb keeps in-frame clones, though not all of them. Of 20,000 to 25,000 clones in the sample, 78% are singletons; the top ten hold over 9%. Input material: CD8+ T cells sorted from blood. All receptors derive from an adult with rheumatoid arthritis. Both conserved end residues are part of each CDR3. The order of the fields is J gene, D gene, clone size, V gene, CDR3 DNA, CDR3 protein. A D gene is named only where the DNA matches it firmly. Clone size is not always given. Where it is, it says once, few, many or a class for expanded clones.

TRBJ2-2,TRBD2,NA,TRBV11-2,TGTGCCAGCAGCGGCCCGCATGGGACTAGCGGGGGGGCCGGGGAGCTGTTTTTT,CASSGPHGTSGGAGELFF
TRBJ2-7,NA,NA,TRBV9,TGTGCCAGCAGCCCCCTGGACAGACCCTACGAGCAGTACTTC,CASSPLDRPYEQYF
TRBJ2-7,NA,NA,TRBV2,TGTGCCAGCAGTGACTCGCAGGGGGGGTCCTACGAGCAGTACTTC,CASSDSQGGSYEQYF
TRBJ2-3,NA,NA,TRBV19,TGTGCCAGTAGTATCTGGAATTTAGCGGATACGCAGTATTTT,CASSIWNLADTQYF
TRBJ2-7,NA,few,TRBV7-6,TGTGCCAGCAGCAATTTAGGAGGGGGCGTTAGCGAGCAGTACTTC,CASSNLGGGVSEQYF
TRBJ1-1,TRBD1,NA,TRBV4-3,TGCGCCAGCAGCCAGGAGGACAGGGTGAACACTGAAGCTTTCTTT,CASSQEDRVNTEAFF
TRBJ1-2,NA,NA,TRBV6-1,TGTGCCAGCACCCCTATTGGGGGGGGTGGCTACACCTTC,CASTPIGGGGYTF
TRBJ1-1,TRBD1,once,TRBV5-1,TGCGCCAGCAGCCTTGCAGGGGGTTATACTGAAGCTTTCTTT,CASSLAGGYTEAFF
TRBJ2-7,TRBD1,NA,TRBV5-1,TGCGCCAGCAGCTTTTACCGGGACAGGGGGTTGAGGAGCTCCTACGAGCAGTACTTC,CASSFYRDRGLRSSYEQYF
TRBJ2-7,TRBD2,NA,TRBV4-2,TGTGCCAGCAGCCAAGTCGTACCGGGACTAGCGGGGTTATACGAGCAGTACTTC,CASSQVVPGLAGLYEQYF
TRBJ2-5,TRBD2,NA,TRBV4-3,TGCGCCAGCAGCCAAGACCCAGTAGCGGGGGCGATTTCCCAAGAGACCCAGTACTTC,CASSQDPVAGAISQETQYF
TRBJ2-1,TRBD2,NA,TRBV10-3,TGTGCCATCGGCCTAGCGGGGGAAAGATCCTACAATGAGCAGTTCTTC,CAIGLAGERSYNEQFF
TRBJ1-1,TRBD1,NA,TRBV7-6,TGTGCCAGCACCCCGGGAGGACAGGGTTTGGAAGCTTTCTTT,CASTPGGQGLEAFF
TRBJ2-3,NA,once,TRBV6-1,TGTGCCAGCAGTGAAAACAGAGCAGATACGCAGTATTTT,CASSENRADTQYF
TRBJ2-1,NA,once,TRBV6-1,TGTGCCAGCAGTGAAATCAGGACAGCCCAGAATGAGCAGTTCTTC,CASSEIRTAQNEQFF
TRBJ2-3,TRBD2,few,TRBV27,TGTGCCAGCAGTCGCCACCGAAGCGGGAGTTACACAGATACGCAGTATTTT,CASSRHRSGSYTDTQYF
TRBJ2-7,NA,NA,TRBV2,TGTGCCAGCGGACGGCTACCGAGCTCCTACGAGCAGTACTTC,CASGRLPSSYEQYF
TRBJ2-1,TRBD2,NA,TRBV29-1,TGCAGCGTTGAGCTAGCATTTTGGGGGGGCAATGAGCAGTTCTTC,CSVELAFWGGNEQFF
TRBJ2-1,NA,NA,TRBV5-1,TGCGCCAGCAGCTTGTTCGGGGAGCAGTTCTTC,CASSLFGEQFF
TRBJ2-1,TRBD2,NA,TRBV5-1,TGCGCCAGCAGCTTAGGGACTAGCGGGGGGGATGAGCAGTTCTTC,CASSLGTSGGDEQFF
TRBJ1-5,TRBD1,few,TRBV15,TGTGCCACCAGCGCACAGGGGAGCAATCAGCCCCAGCATTTT,CATSAQGSNQPQHF
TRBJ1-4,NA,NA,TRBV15,TGTGCCACCAGCAGTCGTATAAGGGCCACTAATGAAAAACTGTTTTTT,CATSSRIRATNEKLFF